This T cell receptor (beta chain) was sequenced during a study of control samples from healthy donors and cancer patients (dated by TCRdb to about 2020). As concerns this clone: Its antigen is unknown. No qualities accompany the bases; no much larger clone lies one base away.

CDR1 and CDR2, per the germline V gene (reference sequence), are LNHNV and YYDKDF. Clipping removes 7 bases from V and 6 bases from J, with 11 as the unmatched junction base count. From the cysteine through the phenylalanine, the CDR3 covers 14 amino acids. Only CDR3 DNA is held: 42 bases, read in frame from base 1. The library came from the immunoSEQ multiplex PCR assay. TCRdb re-hosts the immuneACCESS table, in-frame sequences only. Its copies lack some clones; in the studies checked, an unresolved V gene accounts for under half of them, and the cause for the rest is not known. The sample table records roughly 450,000 clones; approximately 92% of these occur just once. Just under 6.5% of the sample is taken by the ten largest.

Sequencing used PBMCs. This sequence originates from a man between 40 and 49 years old with head and neck cancer. The chain was built from TRBV15 and TRBJ2-7, with 8 central nucleotides matching TRBD2. The bases are TGTGCCACCACCCCCGCCGGGGGGGGCGGCGAGCAGTACTTC. The encoded protein is CATTPAGGGGEQYF.